One sample yielded the 18 T cell receptor beta chains listed below, sequenced in a study of blood T cell repertoires in COVID-19. Assay used: immunoSEQ multiplex PCR; TCRdb lists only in-frame clones, some missing. Of around 260,000 clones listed, 65% to 85% are singletons. Sample: peripheral blood. These receptors all come from a person between 70 and 80 years old with COVID-19, enrolled during active disease.

The gene calls are TRBV2 and TRBJ1-2; D not resolved. Looked up from germline, CDR1 is SNHLY and CDR2 is FYNNEI. Trimming removed 1 base from V and 4 bases from J, with 16 bases in between. The CDR3 contains 16 residues. The CDR3 spells CASSEGRAGSSYGYTF. CDR3 DNA: TGTGCCAGCAGTGAAGGAAGGGCGGGGTCCAGCTATGGCTACACCTTC.

The chain joins TRBV27 to TRBJ2-3; 15 bases are a match to TRBD2. This CDR3 is 19 amino acids long. Germline V gene data show CDR1 as MNHEY and CDR2 as SMNVEV (reference sequence). V gave up 3 bases and J gave up 3 bases; unmatched junction bases: 10. DNA for the CDR3: TGTGCCAGCAGTTTCCTGAACCAGGGACTAGCGGGGGGAACAGATACGCAGTATTTT. It is translated as CASSFLNQGLAGGTDTQYF.

The chain links TRBV19 to TRBJ2-2; no clear D gene. The CDR3 extends over 16 amino acids. Germline V gene data show CDR1 as LNHDA and CDR2 as SQIVND (reference sequence). Trimming left V 5 bases short and J 2 bases short, with 15 bases between. DNA for the CDR3: TGTGCCAGTAGTCCTTTTCTAAGAACTAACACCGGGGAGCTGTTTTTT. Protein sequence: CASSPFLRTNTGELFF.

The chain has TRBV9 and TRBJ2-1; D perhaps matches TRBD1 (8 bases). The CDR3 covers 17 residues. Trimming stripped 0 bases from V and 7 bases from J, with 20 bases between. Germline V CDR1 and CDR2: SGDLS, YYNGEE. The CDR3 loop reads CASSVAMAQGGRNEQFF. The CDR3, as DNA: TGTGCCAGCAGCGTAGCTATGGCACAGGGGGGGAGAAATGAGCAGTTCTTC.

This clone was counted only a few times. This chain joins TRBV19 and TRBJ1-3; 7 bases map to TRBD1. Looked up from germline, CDR1 is LNHDA and CDR2 is SQIVND (reference sequence). Unmatched junction bases numbered 9, after V lost 8 bases and J lost 2 bases. The CDR3 is made up of 15 amino acids. CDR3 sequence: CASSTGAQAGNTIYF. CDR3 DNA: TGTGCCAGTTCCACAGGGGCGCAGGCTGGAAACACCATATATTTT.

This clone was counted a single time. The V call is TRBV6-5, the J call TRBJ1-1, with D possibly matching TRBD1 (6 bases). This CDR3 is built from 14 residues. The germline gives CDR1 MNHEY, CDR2 SVGAGI. V lost 7 bases and J 3 bases, leaving 15 bases between the germline ends. The CDR3 reads CASTLRGPDTEAFF. Here the CDR3 DNA reads TGTGCCAGCACCCTCAGGGGTCCGGACACTGAAGCTTTCTTT.

The CDR3 is CASTLPGTAHYGYTF. DNA for the CDR3: TGTGCCAGCACTCTCCCCGGGACAGCCCACTATGGCTACACCTTC. The chain uses TRBV6-4 and TRBJ1-2, with 7 bases that match TRBD1. This CDR3 has 15 residues. The trim removed 7 bases at V and 3 bases at J, leaving 11 bases unmatched. Per germline, CDR1 MRHNA and CDR2 SNTAGT.

The rearrangement uses TRBV2 and TRBJ2-7; D is unresolved. Deletions cut 7 bases from V and 0 bases from J, with 13 bases between. Per germline, CDR1 SNHLY and CDR2 FYNNEI. The CDR3 has 14 residues. CDR3 nucleotides: TGTGCCAGCACGCTTCTATCGAGCTCCTACGAGCAGTACTTC. It yields the protein CASTLLSSSYEQYF.

The V and J genes are TRBV6-5 and TRBJ2-7, with D maybe TRBD2 (5 bases). The CDR3 extends over 12 amino acids. Trimming pared 5 bases from V and 9 bases from J, leaving 14 bases between. Germline V gives CDR1 MNHEY, CDR2 SVGAGI. CDR3 protein: CASSPHRGPQYF. The CDR3 coding sequence is TGTGCCAGCAGTCCTCACCGGGGTCCGCAGTACTTC.

The CDR3 nucleotides read TGTGCCAGTAGTATGGGGGGGGGAGGCGTCCTTATGCCGAACACTGAAGCTTTCTTT. Protein product: CASSMGGGGVLMPNTEAFF. This rearrangement joins TRBV19 to TRBJ1-1; a weak D match, TRBD1 (5 bases). Trimming removed 3 bases from V and 1 base from J, with 24 bases in between. Per germline, CDR1 LNHDA and CDR2 SQIVND (reference sequence). The CDR3 spans 19 residues. Supplemented by reference TRBV19 and TRBJ1-1, the full variable domain reads DGGITQSPKYLFRKEGQNVTLSCEQNLNHDAMYWYRQDPGQGLRLIYYSQIVNDFQKGDIAEGYSVSREKKESFPLTVTSAQKNPTAFYLCASSMGGGGVLMPNTEAFFGQGTRLTVV.

The chain recombines TRBV18 with TRBJ1-1; possibly TRBD1 for D (6 bases). The germline V and J ends were trimmed by 0 bases and 6 bases, with 14 bases remaining between them. The CDR3 runs 15 residues. Germline CDR1 KGHSH, CDR2 LQKENI. In nucleotides, the CDR3 is TGTGCCAGCTCACCACCACGAGGGGGGGGCTCTGAAGCTTTCTTT. Protein sequence: CASSPPRGGGSEAFF.

J is TRBJ1-5 and V is TRBV6-5; D gene ambiguous. The V and J ends lost 5 bases and 0 bases respectively, with 5 bases between them. The CDR3 is 13 residues long. The germline CDR1 and CDR2 sequences are MNHEY and SVGAGI. CDR3 DNA sequence: TGTGCCAGCAGTCGGTATAGCAATCAGCCCCAGCATTTT. This sequence encodes CASSRYSNQPQHF.

V and J are TRBV6-1 and TRBJ1-1; 7 bases are shared with TRBD1. Per germline, CDR1 MNHNS and CDR2 SASEGT. This CDR3 comprises 15 residues. The V segment lost 2 bases and the J segment 6 bases; nucleotides outside the gene matches: 9. The CDR3 region is CASSEYRGRSPEAFF. The CDR3 nucleotides are TGTGCCAGCAGTGAATACAGGGGACGGTCCCCTGAAGCTTTCTTT.

The chain has TRBV18 and TRBJ2-2; 8 bases fit TRBD2. The germline gives CDR1 KGHSH, CDR2 LQKENI. The CDR3 is 17 amino acids. Trimming took 3 bases from V and 5 from J; bases not matched to a gene: 11. The CDR3, as DNA: TGTGCCAGCTCACCCTTCCCCGTTGCGGGAGGTACCGGGGAGCTGTTTTTT. Residues: CASSPFPVAGGTGELFF.

The V and J genes are TRBV6-5 and TRBJ2-2; the match to TRBD1 covers 8 bases. From germline, CDR1 is MNHEY and CDR2 SVGAGI. Trimming removed 10 bases from V and 3 bases from J; junction bases left unmatched: 4. The CDR3 totals 13 residues. CDR3 nucleotides: TGTGCCACCAGGACAGGGCACACCGGGGAGCTGTTTTTT. It codes for CATRTGHTGELFF.

The chain employs TRBV3-1 (or the pseudogene TRBV3-2) and TRBJ1-2; 9 bases fit TRBD1. The V and J ends lost 4 bases and 7 bases, in that order; junction bases with no gene match: 7. The CDR3 runs 14 residues. Germline CDR1 reads LGHDT; CDR2 reads YNNKEL (reference sequence). As DNA, the CDR3 is TGTGCCAGCAGCCTATACAGGGGGCAGTCTGGCTACACCTTC. Amino acids: CASSLYRGQSGYTF.

The V call is TRBV29-1, the J call TRBJ1-4, with 10 bases matching TRBD1. Germline V lookup: CDR1 SQVTM, CDR2 ANQGSEA. The CDR3 spans 13 residues. J was trimmed by 7 bases and V by 7 bases; bases with no gene match: 6. The CDR3 spells CSGLTGGSEKLFF. For the CDR3, the DNA is TGCAGCGGCCTGACAGGGGGCTCTGAAAAACTGTTTTTT.

The chain combines TRBV18 with TRBJ1-2; D is unclear. From germline, CDR1 is KGHSH and CDR2 LQKENI. This CDR3 has 13 amino acids. V was clipped by 6 bases and J by 4 bases, with 12 bases between them. The CDR3 DNA reads TGTGCCAGCTCGCCGGAGGACGGCTATGGCTACACCTTC. Translation: CASSPEDGYGYTF. Looking up the rest from reference TRBV18 and TRBJ1-2 gives the full variable domain: NAGVMQNPRHLVRRRGQEARLRCSPMKGHSHVYWYRQLPEEGLKFMVYLQKENIIDESGMPKERFSAEFPKEGPSILRIQQVVRGDSAAYFCASSPEDGYGYTFGSGTRLTVV.